One and the same sample provided the 27 T cell receptor beta chains below, sequenced in a study of early stage breast cancer tumors. TCRdb keeps only in-frame clones here, not all; method: immunoSEQ multiplex PCR. The sample yields about 69,000 clones, about 85% seen once. Source material: blood. The receptors originated from a person aged 35 to 50 with breast cancer.

The gene calls are TRBV11-2 and TRBJ1-1; weak D call: TRBD1 (6 bases). This CDR3 spans 16 amino acids. The V and J ends lost 2 bases and 0 bases respectively, with 13 bases between them. CDR1 and CDR2 from the germline V gene are SGHAT and FQNNGV. The DNA of the CDR3 is TGTGCCAGCAGCTTACACAGGGATTTAATGAACACTGAAGCTTTCTTT. This encodes CASSLHRDLMNTEAFF.

The CDR3 DNA reads TGTGCCAGTAGTATCAGACTAGCGGGATCCTACGAGCAGTACTTC. Amino acids: CASSIRLAGSYEQYF. This chain links TRBV19 with TRBJ2-7; 11 nucleotides align to TRBD2. Germline CDR1 LNHDA, CDR2 SQIVND (reference sequence). J gave up 1 base and V 3 bases, and 2 bases lay outside the gene matches. The CDR3 runs to 15 residues.

This clone was recorded only once. This chain connects TRBV28 to TRBJ2-1; possibly TRBD1 for D (6 bases). The V gene lost 6 bases and the J gene lost 10 bases, with 10 bases spanning the gap. The CDR3 covers 11 residues. Germline V lookup: CDR1 MDHEN, CDR2 SYDVKM. Written as DNA, the CDR3 is TGTGCCAGCAGGTATCAGGGGGAGCAGTTCTTC. As protein: CASRYQGEQFF. The full variable domain, its missing parts supplied by reference TRBV28 and TRBJ2-1, is DVKVTQSSRYLVKRTGEKVFLECVQDMDHENMFWYRQDPGLGLRLIYFSYDVKMKEKGDIPEGYSVSREKKERFSLILESASTNQTSMYLCASRYQGEQFFGPGTRLTVL.

The chain couples TRBV4-1 to TRBJ2-7; D is unclear. The length of the CDR3 is 15 residues. V dropped 0 bases and J dropped 1 base, with 10 bases sitting between them. The V gene's germline CDR1 is MGHRA and CDR2 YSYEKL. DNA for the CDR3: TGCGCCAGCAGCCAAGAAAACTTTTTTTCCTACGAGCAGTACTTC. Its protein is CASSQENFFSYEQYF.

The CDR3 bases are TGCGCCAGCAGCTCAGCGGGACCCTCCTACAATGAGCAGTTCTTC. It codes for CASSSAGPSYNEQFF. The chain couples TRBV5-1 to TRBJ2-1; 7 bases map to TRBD2. V shed 3 bases, J shed 0 bases, and the junction held 3 bases outside the gene matches. The germline V gene has CDR1 SGHRS and CDR2 YFSETQ. The CDR3 covers 15 residues.

In its sample, this clone was seen once. The chain joins TRBV27 to TRBJ2-1; TRBD2 matches at 14 bases. Germline CDR1 and CDR2: MNHEY and SMNVEV (reference sequence). This CDR3 is built from 16 residues. Trimming cost V 4 bases and J 5 bases; bases outside gene matches: 4. CDR3 in DNA: TGTGCCAGCAGTTCGGGACTAGCGGGAGTAAACAATGAGCAGTTCTTC. Translation: CASSSGLAGVNNEQFF.

V usage is TRBV6-4 and J usage is TRBJ1-1; a weak D match, TRBD1 (6 bases). Germline CDR1 reads MRHNA; CDR2 reads SNTAGT. The CDR3 has 14 amino acids. V lost 3 bases to trimming and J lost 8 bases, with 16 bases between them. The CDR3 is CASSDSGASAEAFF. The CDR3, as DNA: TGTGCCAGCAGTGATTCGGGGGCTTCAGCGGAAGCTTTCTTT.

The J gene is TRBJ1-3, the V gene TRBV19; D gene unclear. The CDR3 runs 14 residues. Per the germline V gene, CDR1 is LNHDA and CDR2 is SQIVND (reference sequence). With 11 bases removed from V and 0 bases from J, the gap between germline ends came to 14 bases. CDR3 bases: TGTGCCTCTGTAGAGGCCAACTCTGGAAACACCATATATTTT. Amino acids: CASVEANSGNTIYF.

This chain uses TRBV2 with TRBJ2-5, with 10 nucleotides matching TRBD1. The germline V gene has CDR1 SNHLY and CDR2 FYNNEI. J gave up 5 bases and V 6 bases, and 9 bases lay outside the gene matches. The CDR3 is made up of 15 amino acids. In DNA form, the CDR3 reads TGTGCCAGCAGACGGGACAGGGGACGGTTGGAGACCCAGTACTTC. Protein: CASRRDRGRLETQYF. Supplemented by reference TRBV2 and TRBJ2-5, the full variable domain reads EPEVTQTPSHQVTQMGQEVILRCVPISNHLYFYWYRQILGQKVEFLVSFYNNEISEKSEIFDDQFSVERPDGSNFTLKIRSTKLEDSAMYFCASRRDRGRLETQYFGPGTRLLVL.

The chain joins TRBV5-1 to TRBJ2-1; possibly TRBD1 for D (6 bases). The germline V gene encodes CDR1 SGHRS and CDR2 YFSETQ. V lost 5 bases and J lost 8, with 20 bases in between. This CDR3 has 15 residues. The CDR3 spells CASRKGDTMSDEQFF. Written as DNA, the CDR3 is TGCGCCAGCAGAAAGGGGGACACCATGAGTGATGAGCAGTTCTTC.

The rearrangement joins TRBV9 to TRBJ1-2, with D perhaps TRBD1 (6 bases). This CDR3 region has 15 residues. Germline V gene data show CDR1 as SGDLS and CDR2 as YYNGEE. V lost 3 bases, J lost 2 bases, and 14 bases lay in between. Here the CDR3 reads CASSARLTGNYGYTF. Written as DNA, the CDR3 is TGTGCCAGCAGCGCCCGATTGACAGGAAACTATGGCTACACCTTC.

The chain joins TRBV7-8 to TRBJ2-7; D unresolved. Germline V CDR1 and CDR2: SGHVS, FQNEAQ. The CDR3 has 13 residues. V lost 3 bases to trimming and J lost 5 bases, with 11 bases between them. CDR3 DNA sequence: TGTGCCAGCAGCTTTATTAACCCCCACGAGCAGTACTTC. This translates into CASSFINPHEQYF.

V usage is TRBV6-5 and J usage is TRBJ2-7; tentative D call: TRBD1 (6 bases). CDR1 MNHEY and CDR2 SVGAGI come from the germline V gene. This CDR3 spans 13 amino acids. V lost 6 bases to trimming and J lost 2 bases, with 11 bases between them. The CDR3 coding sequence is TGTGCCAGCAGCTGGGACACCACCTACGAGCAGTACTTC. Protein sequence: CASSWDTTYEQYF.

The chain combines TRBV5-4 with TRBJ1-1; D call uncertain. From germline, CDR1 is SGHNT and CDR2 YYREEE (reference sequence). The CDR3 length is 11 residues. V lost 9 bases and J 5 bases, leaving 11 bases between the germline ends. CDR3 region: CATSFRTEAFF. The CDR3 bases are TGTGCCACCTCCTTCAGGACTGAAGCTTTCTTT.

The chain recombines TRBV13 with TRBJ2-1, with no clear D. With 5 bases removed from V and 5 bases from J, the gap between germline ends came to 10 bases. Germline CDR1 PRHDT, CDR2 FYEKMQ (reference sequence). The CDR3 spans 13 residues. CDR3 residues: CASSLTGDNEQFF. Here the CDR3 DNA reads TGTGCCAGCAGCCTTACTGGAGACAATGAGCAGTTCTTC.

The rearrangement links TRBV18 to TRBJ2-2, with D perhaps TRBD1 (6 bases). V was shortened by 1 base and J by 1 base, with 7 bases between the two germline ends. Germline values: CDR1 KGHSH, CDR2 LQKENI. The CDR3 totals 15 residues. CDR3 in amino acids: CASSPLQGNTGELFF. CDR3 DNA: TGTGCCAGCTCACCACTACAGGGGAACACCGGGGAGCTGTTTTTT.

V and J are TRBV5-4 and TRBJ1-5; 7 bases match TRBD1. The V segment lost 3 bases and the J segment 9 bases; nucleotides outside the gene matches: 6. The CDR3 runs 13 residues. Germline lookup yields CDR1 SGHNT and CDR2 YYREEE (reference sequence). The CDR3 is CASSYTGDGPQHF. DNA for the CDR3: TGTGCCAGCAGCTATACAGGGGATGGGCCCCAGCATTTT.

The gene calls are TRBV7-9 and TRBJ2-7; TRBD2 might be the D (6 bases). The CDR3 extends over 14 amino acids. Germline loops: CDR1 SEHNR, CDR2 FQNEAQ (reference sequence). V gave up 1 base and J gave up 2 bases, with 9 bases separating them. The CDR3 is CASSLGRGTYEQYF. CDR3 in DNA: TGTGCCAGCAGCTTAGGGCGGGGAACCTACGAGCAGTACTTC.

This chain links TRBV23-1 with TRBJ1-5, with TRBD1 matching over 8 bases. TRBV23-1 is given ORF status, its function remaining uncertain. CDR3 length: 18 residues. V shed 0 bases and J 1 base; nucleotides not matched to a gene: 8. The CDR3 reads CASSQSRTGMASNQPQHF. The DNA of the CDR3 is TGCGCCAGCAGTCAATCCCGGACAGGGATGGCGAGCAATCAGCCCCAGCATTTT.

V usage is TRBV7-3 and J usage is TRBJ2-1, with 7 nucleotides matching TRBD2. There are 16 residues in the CDR3. CDR1 and CDR2 (germline): SGHTA, FQGTGA. V dropped 1 base and J dropped 8; count of bases not matched to a gene: 11. The CDR3 here is CASSLSAGVEVHEQFF. In DNA form, the CDR3 reads TGTGCCAGCAGCTTAAGCGCGGGAGTTGAGGTCCATGAGCAGTTCTTC.

The rearrangement joins TRBV5-1 to TRBJ2-7; 13 bases align to TRBD2. Germline V gene sequence: CDR1 SGHRS, CDR2 YFSETQ. The CDR3 contains 16 residues. The V and J ends lost 0 bases and 3 bases, in that order; junction bases with no gene match: 3. The CDR3: CASSLGTSGSIYEQYF. The DNA of the CDR3 is TGCGCCAGCAGCTTGGGGACTAGCGGGAGTATCTACGAGCAGTACTTC.

The J gene is TRBJ1-1, the V gene TRBV5-4; tentatively, D is TRBD1 (5 bases). CDR3 length: 17 residues. From germline, CDR1 is SGHNT and CDR2 YYREEE (reference sequence). Deletions cut 3 bases from V and 1 base from J, with 19 bases between. The CDR3 DNA is TGTGCCAGCAGCTCAGAGGTCAGGGTGATTTCGAACACTGAAGCTTTCTTT. Its protein is CASSSEVRVISNTEAFF. Filled out from reference TRBV5-4 and TRBJ1-1, the complete variable domain reads ETGVTQSPTHLIKTRGQQVTLRCSSQSGHNTVSWYQQALGQGPQFIFQYYREEENGRGNFPPRFSGLQFPNYSSELNVNALELDDSALYLCASSSEVRVISNTEAFFGQGTRLTVV.

The chain has TRBV18 and TRBJ1-1; possibly TRBD1 for D (6 bases). The CDR3 consists of 13 residues. Trimming cost V 1 base and J 3 bases, with 6 bases left between them. Germline V gives CDR1 KGHSH, CDR2 LQKENI. The DNA for the CDR3 is TGTGCCAGCTCACCACAGGGGGACACTGAAGCTTTCTTT. Translation: CASSPQGDTEAFF.

This clone was detected a few times. This chain connects TRBV28 to TRBJ2-7, with D perhaps being TRBD1 or TRBD2 (5 bases each). Trimming cost V 5 bases and J 12 bases, with 14 bases left between them. There are 11 residues in the CDR3. Germline V lookup: CDR1 MDHEN, CDR2 SYDVKM. The CDR3 loop reads CASSVGVGMYF. The CDR3 DNA is TGTGCCAGCAGTGTGGGGGTGGGCATGTACTTC.

This clone has a single count. This sequence joins TRBV4-2 and TRBJ1-5; maybe TRBD1 (6 bases). Trimming took off 3 bases at V and 2 bases at J, with 11 bases between the two ends. Germline V CDR1 and CDR2: LGHNA, YNFKEQ. This CDR3 spans 15 amino acids. The CDR3 DNA reads TGTGCCAGCAGCCAGACCGGGACACGCAATCAGCCCCAGCATTTT. It translates to CASSQTGTRNQPQHF.

This rearrangement joins TRBV7-8 to TRBJ2-2, with D maybe TRBD2 (6 bases). CDR3 length: 15 amino acids. Trimming took off 2 bases at V and 3 bases at J, with 10 bases between the two ends. The V gene's germline CDR1 is SGHVS and CDR2 FQNEAQ. CDR3 sequence (DNA): TGTGCCAGCAGCTTAATGGGACTCCACACCGGGGAGCTGTTTTTT. Its protein product is CASSLMGLHTGELFF.

V gene TRBV19 combines with J gene TRBJ1-5; D is unclear. The CDR3 is made up of 14 amino acids. Trimming removed 8 bases from V and 2 bases from J, with 13 bases in between. Per germline, CDR1 LNHDA and CDR2 SQIVND (reference sequence). CDR3 in amino acids: CASRKGGGNQPQHF. The DNA of the CDR3 is TGTGCCAGTCGAAAGGGTGGAGGCAATCAGCCCCAGCATTTT.